This TCR beta chain originates from a study of OX40 agonist ivuxolimab in advanced cancers. Some clones are missing from TCRdb's copy, which holds only in-frame ones; the method was immunoSEQ multiplex PCR. Here the sample spans 40,000 to 55,000 clones, over 75% being singletons. With regard to this clone: This CDR3 is also generated by other DNA sequences in the sample.

V was cut by 0 bases and J by 7 bases, with 20 bases left in between. The CDR3 covers 16 residues. Germline assignment: CDR1 SGHNT and CDR2 YYREEE (reference sequence). V gene TRBV5-4 combines with J gene TRBJ2-7, with D perhaps TRBD1 (5 bases). The source of this sequence is an adult with an advanced solid tumor such as melanoma, head and neck, liver or kidney cancer. Sequencing was performed on CD4+ or CD8+ T cells sorted from blood, taken in a trial of the OX40 agonist ivuxolimab. CDR3 region: CASSLDLGQSPYEQYF. The DNA of the CDR3 is TGTGCCAGCAGCTTGGACCTGGGGCAGTCCCCTTATGAGCAGTACTTC. The whole variable domain, filled in from reference TRBV5-4 and TRBJ2-7, reads ETGVTQSPTHLIKTRGQQVTLRCSSQSGHNTVSWYQQALGQGPQFIFQYYREEENGRGNFPPRFSGLQFPNYSSELNVNALELDDSALYLCASSLDLGQSPYEQYFGPGTRLTVT.